The next 17 T cell receptor beta chains were all read from a single sample in a study of blood T cells in healthy people across ages. A second about 6 to 11 cycle PCR used barcoded and J-beta primers. TCRdb reanalysed the 5' RACE reads using MiXCR and keeps one entry per CDR3 protein. There are about a million distinct CDR3 sequences in the sample; around 48% occur only once, and about an eighth lies in the top ten. Sequenced: blood. These receptors all come from a man aged 30 to 39 in good health.

This clonotype was recorded a few times. This sequence joins TRBV12-3 or TRBV12-4 and TRBJ2-3, with 10 bases aligning to TRBD2. After removal of 9 bases from V and 4 bases from J, the junction contained 7 bases not matched to a gene. The CDR3 has 14 residues. CDR3 sequence reads: CASVPGLASDTQYF. CDR3 sequence (DNA): TGTGCCAGTGTACCGGGACTAGCGTCAGATACGCAGTATTTT.

The chain joins TRBV14 to TRBJ2-1; the D is unclear. The better agreement between TRBJ2-7 and the DNA end casts doubt on the J call. Germline lookup yields CDR1 SGHDN and CDR2 FVKESK. The CDR3 contains 14 residues. The CDR3 sequence: CASSQEGSYNEQYF. CDR3 nucleotide sequence: TGTGCCAGCAGCCAAGAGGGTTCCTACAATGAGCAGTACTTC.

The chain couples TRBV5-1 to TRBJ2-5; D is uncertain. CDR3 size: 14 residues. Germline CDR1 reads SGHRS; CDR2 reads YFSETQ. Trimming took off 0 bases at V and 4 bases at J, with 10 bases between the two ends. The CDR3 DNA reads as TGCGCCAGCAGCTTGGGATTTAGGAGAGAGACCCAGTACTTC. Protein product: CASSLGFRRETQYF.

The J gene is TRBJ2-3, the V gene TRBV6-6; 8 bases line up with TRBD2. Germline V lookup: CDR1 MNHNY, CDR2 SVGAGI (reference sequence). The CDR3 is 17 amino acids. Unmatched junction bases numbered 12, after V lost 4 bases and J lost 3 bases. For the CDR3, the DNA is TGTGCCAGCAGTTCCCGACTTAGCGGGGATAAAACAGATACGCAGTATTTT. Residues: CASSSRLSGDKTDTQYF.

CDR3 loop: CSAQAKGAGTEAFF. The CDR3 DNA reads TGCAGTGCGCAGGCAAAGGGGGCTGGGACTGAAGCTTTCTTT. This sequence joins TRBV20-1 and TRBJ1-1, with TRBD1 identical over 7 bases. CDR1 DFQATT and CDR2 SNEGSKA come from the germline V gene (reference sequence). Trimming removed 6 bases from V and 5 bases from J; junction bases left unmatched: 12. There are 14 residues in the CDR3.

CDR3 sequence reads: CASSLGRGPQPQHF. DNA for the CDR3: TGCGCCAGCAGCTTGGGACGGGGGCCTCAGCCCCAGCATTTT. The chain employs TRBV5-1 and TRBJ1-5, with D perhaps matching TRBD1 (6 bases). CDR1 SGHRS and CDR2 YFSETQ come from the germline V gene. V lost 0 bases and J lost 6, with 10 bases in between. CDR3 length: 14 amino acids.

The chain combines TRBV6-1 with TRBJ2-1; TRBD2 matches 14 bases. With V trimmed by 6 bases and J by 9 bases, 4 bases remained unmatched. The CDR3 covers 14 residues. The germline gives CDR1 MNHNS, CDR2 SASEGT. CDR3 sequence (DNA): TGTGCCAGCAGAACCGGGACTAGCGGGGGTGAGCAGTTCTTC. This translates into CASRTGTSGGEQFF.

This clonotype came up many times. The chain uses TRBV28 and TRBJ2-7; 9 bases fit TRBD1. Germline CDR1 reads MDHEN; CDR2 reads SYDVKM. The V and J ends lost 2 bases and 6 bases, in that order; junction bases with no gene match: 5. The CDR3 has 14 residues. This chain's CDR3 is CASSLLQGAGEQYF. In nucleotides, the CDR3 is TGTGCCAGCAGTTTACTACAGGGGGCTGGCGAGCAGTACTTC.

This rearrangement joins TRBV28 to TRBJ2-1; D may be TRBD2 (6 bases). Germline CDR1 and CDR2: MDHEN and SYDVKM. The V gene lost 3 bases and the J gene lost 5 bases, with 14 bases spanning the gap. The CDR3 extends over 15 amino acids. This chain's CDR3 is CASSLRGESNNEQFF. The CDR3 nucleotides are TGTGCCAGCAGTTTGCGCGGGGAGAGTAACAATGAGCAGTTCTTC.

This chain joins TRBV6-1 and TRBJ2-7, with a tentative D call TRBD2 (5 bases). The DNA matches TRBJ2-5 better at its end, which makes the J call doubtful. CDR3 length equals 18 residues. Germline V gives CDR1 MNHNS, CDR2 SASEGT. CDR3 region: CASRRHPSREADWETQYF. The CDR3, as DNA: TGTGCCAGCAGGCGCCATCCCTCGAGGGAAGCAGATTGGGAGACCCAGTACTTC.

This sequence joins TRBV25-1 and TRBJ1-4; tentatively, D is TRBD1 (5 bases). Germline V gene data show CDR1 as MGHDK and CDR2 as SYGVNS. Trimming shortened V by 6 bases and J by 8 bases, and 19 bases separated the two germline ends. The CDR3 sequence is 15 residues long. The CDR3, as DNA: TGTGCCAGCAGGGGGGACGGTGGTATAATGGAAAAACTGTTTTTT. It encodes CASRGDGGIMEKLFF. Supplemented by reference TRBV25-1 and TRBJ1-4, the full variable domain reads EADIYQTPRYLVIGTGKKITLECSQTMGHDKMYWYQQDPGMELHLIHYSYGVNSTEKGDLSSESTVSRIRTEHFPLTLESARPSHTSQYLCASRGDGGIMEKLFFGSGTQLSVL.

The chain couples TRBV10-3 to TRBJ1-2; D call uncertain. Germline loops: CDR1 ENHRY, CDR2 SYGVKD. V lost 4 bases and J lost 6, with 18 bases in between. This CDR3 has 15 residues. CDR3 DNA sequence: TGTGCCATCAGTGTCTCGTTCGGCGGGGAAGATGGCTACACCTTC. Encoded protein: CAISVSFGGEDGYTF.

The chain links TRBV18 to TRBJ1-5, with TRBD1 as a possible D gene (5 bases). Looked up from germline, CDR1 is KGHSH and CDR2 is LQKENI. This CDR3 has 15 amino acids. V was clipped by 6 bases and J by 0 bases, with 12 bases between them. The CDR3 nucleotides read TGTGCCAGCTCGGCTTGGGACGGTAGCAATCAGCCCCAGCATTTT. It translates to CASSAWDGSNQPQHF.

This sequence joins TRBV5-1 and TRBJ2-5, with 7 nucleotides matching TRBD1. Per the germline V gene, CDR1 is SGHRS and CDR2 is YFSETQ. CDR3 length equals 14 residues. Losses at the gene ends were 1 base for V and 12 bases for J; bases not matched to a gene: 12. Here the CDR3 DNA reads TGCGCCAGCAGCTTGAATGAGGGGGCGCGAGGAGAGTACTTC. Translated: CASSLNEGARGEYF.

The V and J genes are TRBV7-2 and TRBJ2-3; the match to TRBD1 covers 8 bases. J gave up 3 bases and V 0 bases, and 11 bases lay outside the gene matches. Looked up from germline, CDR1 is SGHTA and CDR2 is FQGNSA. This CDR3 is 18 amino acids long. This CDR3 is CASSLAIQAGGKTDTQYF. DNA of the CDR3: TGTGCCAGCAGCTTAGCAATTCAGGCAGGGGGCAAGACAGATACGCAGTATTTT.

This clonotype was detected once. The CDR3 reads CANSFPLGQTYEQYF. The CDR3 DNA reads TGTGCCAACAGCTTCCCTTTAGGACAGACCTACGAGCAGTACTTC. The genes are TRBV6-2 or TRBV6-3 and TRBJ2-7; the D gene is possibly TRBD1 (6 bases). The CDR3 sequence is 15 residues long. Germline V gene lookup returns CDR1 MNHEY and CDR2 SVGEGT. Trimming removed 10 bases at V and 2 bases at J, with 21 bases between.

This chain joins TRBV11-3 and TRBJ2-3; a possible D gene is TRBD1 (5 bases). In germline, CDR1 is SGHNT, CDR2 YENEEA. This CDR3 is 17 amino acids long. V gave up 0 bases and J gave up 4 bases, with 17 bases separating them. The CDR3 coding sequence is TGTGCCAGCAGCTTAGATCAAGGGCAGGGCCCCCCAGATACGCAGTATTTT. It translates to CASSLDQGQGPPDTQYF.